This record looks at one TCR beta chain sequence and its context. No cognate antigen has been identified for it. Base qualities are not provided; no much larger clone lies one nucleotide away. The data were taken from a study of shared clonotypes between healthy human individuals (dated by TCRdb to the early 2020s). Describing the broader study: A few men and a couple of women, aged 18 to 49 years, made up the cohort. Different laboratories and diverse techniques were used to prepare libraries and sequence TCR repertoires, to increase sequencing depth and limit assay-specific biases. To estimate repertoire size and how much clonotype sharing occurs between individuals, the study deeply sequenced the blood TCR repertoires of 5 or 6 healthy adults. Between about 0.94 and 8.9 billion PBMCs per donor were obtained by leukapheresis. For each donor, CD4 naive and CD4 memory were each given three plates, CD8 naive was given two plates, and CD8 memory was given one plate. What the work shows at the level of the full study, not this receptor alone: Sampling was restricted to blood, and TCR repertoires in tissue are likely to differ from TCR repertoires in blood. Naive subsets generally had larger estimated clonotype richness than memory subsets did. The small number of donors limited the genetic and exposure-history diversity represented. When several donors were compared, the shared fraction of clonotypes was about 5% for naive CD4, 3% to 4% for naive CD8, more than 2% for memory CD4, and less than 0.45% for memory CD8. Compared with non-shared clonotypes, clonotypes shared by all four sorted-subset donors had higher generation probabilities. Based on pairwise subsampling, the degree of clonotype sharing among donors was expected to be affected by sequencing depth. Even with the large sequencing depth, rarefaction of the sorted-subset datasets indicated that sequencing was incomplete.

Healthy HIV-negative adults with no recently reported acute infections or vaccinations were included as donors. Every donor was a Caucasian adult residing in Nashville, Tennessee, USA. Magnetic negative selection was used to enrich CD4+ T cells, after which naive cells were positively selected on CD45RA and the negative fraction became the memory subset. After blood collection by leukapheresis, PBMCs were isolated using Ficoll-Histopaque density gradient centrifugation and then cryopreserved in the vapor phase of liquid nitrogen. Purity and quantity of every magnetically sorted T cell population were checked by analytical flow cytometry. Genomic DNA was isolated from every sorted fraction and measured by UV absorbance on a Nanodrop 2000c. TCR CDR3 regions were amplified from genomic DNA by multiplex PCR using the deep immunoSEQ assay. Genomic DNA extracted from each cell subset was distributed evenly over all wells of several immunoSEQ 96-well plates, and each plate served as one replicate. For sorted subsets, around 200 ng genomic DNA, equal to 25,000 to 35,000 T cell genomes, was loaded into each replicate PCR. Purified libraries were quantified with a Qubit 3.0 fluorometer, sized on a Bioanalyzer 2100, and re-quantified with the KAPA Library Quantification kit. Each immunoSEQ 96-well plate was sequenced on its own single-read 150-cycle Illumina NextSeq 550 flow cell. Under the source paper's analysis protocol: Because the immunoSEQ output held only junctional sequences and lacked quality scores, the filtering could not match the filtering applied to full-length reads. To assign V/J genes and CDR3, sequences were annotated against IMGT germline references using PyIR, a Python wrapper for IgBLAST v1.9. Reads were removed for weak V/J assignments (E-value above 1e-6), missing CDR3, stop codons, out-of-frame junctions, or ambiguous translated residues. V3J clonotypes were defined by identical inferred V gene, J gene, and CDR3 amino acid sequence. Percentage overlap between repertoires was calculated by dividing the number of shared unique clonotypes by the size of the smaller repertoire. Richness of each repertoire was evaluated using RTK rarefaction, the Chao1 estimator, and Recon v2.1 estimates of unobserved clonotypes. OLGA was used to compute generation probabilities for all TCRbeta clonotypes that the gDNA method yielded from a handful of donors. TCRdb mirrors the immuneACCESS table, restricted to in-frame sequences. Some clones are absent from its copies; in checked studies, under half trace to an unresolved V gene, and the reason for the others is unknown. V, J and clone size reflect that table, while D and trimming were determined from the DNA. The sample table lists 2 million to 2.5 million clones, almost 96% of them with a count of one. The ten largest make up more than 0.1% of the sample.

V is pruned by 1 base and J by 8 bases, leaving 7 bases of the junction without a gene match. The CDR3 sequence holds 15 residues, the cysteine and phenylalanine included. The only DNA kept is the CDR3, 45 bases in frame from the first base. Looking up the germline V gene (reference sequence) yields CDR1 SEHNR and CDR2 FQNEAQ. The chain links TRBV7-9 with TRBJ1-2; 10 nucleotides in the junction match TRBD1. This clonotype originated in a man aged 18 to 35 in good health. Sequencing was done on a sample of naive CD4+ T cells sorted from blood. Reading the label with the study, this specimen's cell subset or site is: CD45RA+ positively selected. The CDR3 in this case is CASSLGGQGPEGYTF. The DNA sequence follows: TGTGCCAGCAGCTTAGGGGGACAGGGGCCTGAGGGCTACACCTTC.